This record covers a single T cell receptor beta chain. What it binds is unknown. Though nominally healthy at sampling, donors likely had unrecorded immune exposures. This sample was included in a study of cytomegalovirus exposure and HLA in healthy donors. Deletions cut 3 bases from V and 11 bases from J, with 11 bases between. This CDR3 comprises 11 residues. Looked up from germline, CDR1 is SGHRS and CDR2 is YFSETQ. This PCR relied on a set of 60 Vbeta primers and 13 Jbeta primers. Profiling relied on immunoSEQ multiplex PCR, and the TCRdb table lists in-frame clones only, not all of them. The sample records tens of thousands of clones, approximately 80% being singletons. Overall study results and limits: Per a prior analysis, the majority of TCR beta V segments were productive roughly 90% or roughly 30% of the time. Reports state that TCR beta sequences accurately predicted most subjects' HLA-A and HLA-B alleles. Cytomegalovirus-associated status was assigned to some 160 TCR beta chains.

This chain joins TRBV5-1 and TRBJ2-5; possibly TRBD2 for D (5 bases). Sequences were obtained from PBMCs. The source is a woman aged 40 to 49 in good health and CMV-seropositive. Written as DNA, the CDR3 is TGCGCCAGCAGCTCCGGACTCAGACAGTACTTC. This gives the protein CASSSGLRQYF.